One sample yielded the 5 T cell receptor beta chains listed below, sequenced in a study of T cell responses to AZD1222 COVID-19 vaccine. Some clones are missing from TCRdb's copy, which holds only in-frame ones; the method was immunoSEQ multiplex PCR. This sample carries 97,000 or so clones, roughly nine tenths of them seen once, and the ten largest clones take approximately 5.1%. The sample here was peripheral blood, taken on day 0 of AZD1222 vaccination. The receptors were sampled from an adult in good health.

This clone has just one count. The rearrangement links TRBV30 to TRBJ2-1; D not certain. V was clipped by 0 bases and J by 5 bases, with 8 bases between them. This CDR3 has 13 amino acids. Germline-derived CDR1 and CDR2 are GTSNPN and SVGIG (reference sequence). The CDR3 is CAWSVQGNNEQFF. Written as DNA, the CDR3 is TGTGCCTGGAGTGTACAAGGCAACAATGAGCAGTTCTTC. Variable domain in full (rest from reference TRBV30 and TRBJ2-1): SQTIHQWPATLVQPVGSPLSLECTVEGTSNPNLYWYRQAAGRGLQLLFYSVGIGQISSEVPQNLSASRPQDRQFILSSKKLLLSDSGFYLCAWSVQGNNEQFFGPGTRLTVL.

The V and J genes are TRBV5-4 and TRBJ1-4, with a possible D match to TRBD1 (5 bases). Trimming pared 2 bases from V and 1 base from J, leaving 6 bases between. This CDR3 is built from 14 residues. CDR1 is SGHNT and CDR2 is YYREEE in the germline V gene (reference sequence). This CDR3 reads CASSFGGTNEKLFF. The DNA of the CDR3 is TGTGCCAGCAGCTTCGGGGGAACTAATGAAAAACTGTTTTTT.

The chain joins TRBV5-1 to TRBJ2-3; D unclear. Trimming took off 1 base at V and 0 bases at J, with 9 bases between the two ends. From germline, CDR1 is SGHRS and CDR2 YFSETQ. CDR3 length: 15 amino acids. The CDR3 here is CASSLLSQSTDTQYF. CDR3 coding DNA: TGCGCCAGCAGCTTGCTCTCCCAGAGCACAGATACGCAGTATTTT. The full variable domain, rest sourced from reference TRBV5-1 and TRBJ2-3, is KAGVTQTPRYLIKTRGQQVTLSCSPISGHRSVSWYQQTPGQGLQFLFEYFSETQRNKGNFPGRFSGRQFSNSRSEMNVSTLELGDSALYLCASSLLSQSTDTQYFGPGTRLTVL.

J is TRBJ2-2 and V is TRBV5-1, with 8 bases identical to TRBD1. V lost 1 base and J lost 6; bases outside the gene matches: 8. Per the germline V gene, CDR1 is SGHRS and CDR2 is YFSETQ. The CDR3 contains 16 residues. The CDR3 spells CASSLLGQGYSGELFF. CDR3 coding DNA: TGCGCCAGCAGCTTGTTAGGACAGGGATATTCCGGGGAGCTGTTTTTT.

This rearrangement joins TRBV5-1 to TRBJ2-5, with 8 bases aligning to TRBD2. The CDR3 has 14 residues. Per the germline V gene, CDR1 is SGHRS and CDR2 is YFSETQ. V lost 4 bases and J lost 5; bases outside the gene matches: 7. CDR3 residues: CASSPRTSHETQYF. Here the CDR3 DNA reads TGCGCCAGCAGCCCCCGGACTAGCCACGAGACCCAGTACTTC.